The clone carrying this TCR beta chain was observed a few times. Its specificity is not known. The protocol was immunoSEQ multiplex PCR, while the TCRdb copy is restricted to in-frame clones and leaves out a portion. The table has nearly 50,000 clones, about three quarters seen once; the top ten hold roughly 12%. This record belongs to a study of PD-1 blockade in classical Hodgkin lymphoma. The time point denotes: cycle 4 day 1 (C4D1), after 6 weeks of nivolumab. Each and every patient relapsed after autologous stem cell transplantation, and patients got differing brentuximab vedotin exposure. Trimming shortened V by 11 bases and J by 2 bases, and 13 bases separated the two germline ends. Germline lookup yields CDR1 SNHLY and CDR2 FYNNEI. The CDR3 spans 13 residues. Study findings and constraints: While CD8+ TCR diversity did not rise significantly by C4D1, CD4+ TCR diversity did.

The chain carries TRBV2 and TRBJ1-5; D remains ambiguous. This clonotype originated in a human donor with classical Hodgkin lymphoma. The input for sequencing was peripheral blood mononuclear cells (PBMCs), taken before the fourth cycle of nivolumab. CDR3 amino acids: CASRWQGNQPQHF. The CDR3 DNA sequence: TGTGCCTCAAGGTGGCAGGGCAATCAGCCCCAGCATTTT.